This entry is about one TCR beta chain. TCRdb's copy holds only in-frame clones and misses some; the assay was immunoSEQ multiplex PCR. Among around 180,000 clones listed, just over 90% were seen once. Germline values: CDR1 SNHLY, CDR2 FYNNEI. The CDR3 has 15 amino acids. V shed 6 bases and J shed 6 bases, with 21 bases lying between them. This entry comes from a study of T cell responses to AZD1222 COVID-19 vaccine. The rearrangement uses TRBV2 and TRBJ2-7, with D possibly TRBD1 on 5 matching bases. The sequencing used peripheral blood, collected on day 0 of AZD1222 vaccination. The TCR was taken from an adult in good health. CDR3 region: CASRADRTGRGEQYF. CDR3 nucleotides: TGTGCCAGCAGGGCCGACAGAACTGGAAGGGGCGAGCAGTACTTC.